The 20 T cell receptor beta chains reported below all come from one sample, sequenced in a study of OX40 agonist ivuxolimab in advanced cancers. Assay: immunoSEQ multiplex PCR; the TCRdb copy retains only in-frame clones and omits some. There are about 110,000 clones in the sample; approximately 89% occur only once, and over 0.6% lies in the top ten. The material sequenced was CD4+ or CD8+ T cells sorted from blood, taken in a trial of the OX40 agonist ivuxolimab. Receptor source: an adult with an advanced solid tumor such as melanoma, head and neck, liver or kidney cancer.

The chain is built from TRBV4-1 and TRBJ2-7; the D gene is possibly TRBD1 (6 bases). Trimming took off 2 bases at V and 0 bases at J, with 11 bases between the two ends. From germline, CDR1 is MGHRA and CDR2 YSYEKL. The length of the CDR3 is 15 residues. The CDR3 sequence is CASSQQGLISYEQYF. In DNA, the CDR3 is TGCGCCAGCAGCCAACAGGGGTTAATCTCCTACGAGCAGTACTTC.

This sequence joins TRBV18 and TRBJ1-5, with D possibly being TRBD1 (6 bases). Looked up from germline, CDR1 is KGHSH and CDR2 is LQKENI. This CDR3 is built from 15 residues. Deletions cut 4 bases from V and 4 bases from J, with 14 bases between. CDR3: CASSLVQGTNQPQHF. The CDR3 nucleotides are TGTGCCAGCTCACTCGTGCAGGGGACTAATCAGCCCCAGCATTTT.

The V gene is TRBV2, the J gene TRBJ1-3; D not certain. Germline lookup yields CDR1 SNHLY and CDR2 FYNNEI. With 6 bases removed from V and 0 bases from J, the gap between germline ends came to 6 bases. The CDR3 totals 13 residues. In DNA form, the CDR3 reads TGTGCCAGCAGGCGAGGCTCTGGAAACACCATATATTTT. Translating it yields CASRRGSGNTIYF.

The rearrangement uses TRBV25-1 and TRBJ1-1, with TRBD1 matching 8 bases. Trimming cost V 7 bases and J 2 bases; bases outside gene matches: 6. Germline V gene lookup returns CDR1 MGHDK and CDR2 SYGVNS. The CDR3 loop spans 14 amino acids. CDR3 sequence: CASTQDRGNTEAFF. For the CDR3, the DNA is TGTGCCAGCACCCAAGACAGGGGAAACACTGAAGCTTTCTTT.

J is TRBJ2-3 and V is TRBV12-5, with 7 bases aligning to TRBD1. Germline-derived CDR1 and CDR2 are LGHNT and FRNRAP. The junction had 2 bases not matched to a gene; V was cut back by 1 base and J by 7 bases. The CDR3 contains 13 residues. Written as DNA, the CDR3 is TGTGCTAGTGGTTTGGCACAGGGGAATACGCAGTATTTT. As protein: CASGLAQGNTQYF.

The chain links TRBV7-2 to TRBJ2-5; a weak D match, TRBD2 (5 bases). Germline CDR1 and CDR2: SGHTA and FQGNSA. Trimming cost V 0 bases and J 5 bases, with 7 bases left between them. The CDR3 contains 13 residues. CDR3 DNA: TGTGCCAGCAGCTTAGCGAGGGTGGAGACCCAGTACTTC. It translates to CASSLARVETQYF.

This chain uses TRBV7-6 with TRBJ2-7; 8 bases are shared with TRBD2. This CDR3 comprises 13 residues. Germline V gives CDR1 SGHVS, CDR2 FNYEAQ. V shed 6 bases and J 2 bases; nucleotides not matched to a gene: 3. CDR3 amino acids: CASSSGGAYEQYF. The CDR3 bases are TGTGCCAGCAGTTCCGGGGGGGCCTACGAGCAGTACTTC.

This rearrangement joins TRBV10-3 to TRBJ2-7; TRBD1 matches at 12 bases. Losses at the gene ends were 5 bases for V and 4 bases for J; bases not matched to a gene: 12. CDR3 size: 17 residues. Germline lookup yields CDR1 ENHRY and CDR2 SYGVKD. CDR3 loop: CAISPGQGASNKYEQYF. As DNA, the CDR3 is TGTGCCATCAGTCCGGGACAGGGGGCCAGTAATAAGTACGAGCAGTACTTC.

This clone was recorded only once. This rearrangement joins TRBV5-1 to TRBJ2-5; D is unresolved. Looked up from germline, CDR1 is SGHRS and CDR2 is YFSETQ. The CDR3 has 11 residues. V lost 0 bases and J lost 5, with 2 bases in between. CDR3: CASSLDETQYF. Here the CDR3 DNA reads TGCGCCAGCAGCTTGGACGAGACCCAGTACTTC.

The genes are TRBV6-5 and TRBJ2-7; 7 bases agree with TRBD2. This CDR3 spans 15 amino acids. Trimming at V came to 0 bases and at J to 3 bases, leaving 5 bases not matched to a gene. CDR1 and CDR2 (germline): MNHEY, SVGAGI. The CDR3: CASSYSGSGNYEQYF. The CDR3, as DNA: TGTGCCAGCAGTTACTCTGGCAGCGGGAACTACGAGCAGTACTTC.

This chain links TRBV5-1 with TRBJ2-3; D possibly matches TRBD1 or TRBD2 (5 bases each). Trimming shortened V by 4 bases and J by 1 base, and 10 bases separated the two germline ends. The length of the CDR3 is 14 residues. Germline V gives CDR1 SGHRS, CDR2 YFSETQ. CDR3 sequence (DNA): TGCGCCAGCAGCACTGGGGGTGGCACAGATACGCAGTATTTT. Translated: CASSTGGGTDTQYF.

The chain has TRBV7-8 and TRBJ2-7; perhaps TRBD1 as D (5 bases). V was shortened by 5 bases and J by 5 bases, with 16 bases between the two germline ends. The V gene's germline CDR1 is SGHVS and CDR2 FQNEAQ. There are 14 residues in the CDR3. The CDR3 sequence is CASSLGLRGDEQYF. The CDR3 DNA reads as TGTGCCAGCAGCCTAGGGCTAAGGGGCGACGAGCAGTACTTC.

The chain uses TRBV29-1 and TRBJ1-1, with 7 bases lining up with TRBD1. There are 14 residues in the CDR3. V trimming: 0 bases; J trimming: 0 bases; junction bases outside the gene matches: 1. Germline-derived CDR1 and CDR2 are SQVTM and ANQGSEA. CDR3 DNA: TGCAGCGTTGAAGACAGGGGGATGAACACTGAAGCTTTCTTT. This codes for CSVEDRGMNTEAFF.

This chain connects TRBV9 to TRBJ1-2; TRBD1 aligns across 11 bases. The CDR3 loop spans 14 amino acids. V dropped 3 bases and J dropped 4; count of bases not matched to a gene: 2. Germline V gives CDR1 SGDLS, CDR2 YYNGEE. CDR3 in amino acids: CASSEDRGLYGYTF. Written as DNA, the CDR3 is TGTGCCAGCAGCGAGGACAGGGGGCTCTATGGCTACACCTTC.

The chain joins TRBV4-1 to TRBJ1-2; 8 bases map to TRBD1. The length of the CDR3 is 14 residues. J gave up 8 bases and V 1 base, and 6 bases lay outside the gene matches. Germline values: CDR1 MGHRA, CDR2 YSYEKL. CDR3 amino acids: CASSQVGQGRGYTF. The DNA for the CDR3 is TGCGCCAGCAGCCAAGTCGGACAGGGCCGGGGCTACACCTTC.

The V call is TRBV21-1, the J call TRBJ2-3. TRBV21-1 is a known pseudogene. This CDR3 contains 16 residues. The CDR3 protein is CASSKGRLGQQDTQYF. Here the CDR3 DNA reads TGTGCCAGCAGCAAAGGTCGCTTAGGCCAGCAAGATACGCAGTATTTT.

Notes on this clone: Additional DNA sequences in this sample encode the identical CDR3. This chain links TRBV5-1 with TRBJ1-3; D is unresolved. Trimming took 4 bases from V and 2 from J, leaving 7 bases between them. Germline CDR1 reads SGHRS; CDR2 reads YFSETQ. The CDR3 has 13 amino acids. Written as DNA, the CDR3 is TGCGCCAGCAGCCTCGGGGCTGGAAACACCATATATTTT. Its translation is CASSLGAGNTIYF.

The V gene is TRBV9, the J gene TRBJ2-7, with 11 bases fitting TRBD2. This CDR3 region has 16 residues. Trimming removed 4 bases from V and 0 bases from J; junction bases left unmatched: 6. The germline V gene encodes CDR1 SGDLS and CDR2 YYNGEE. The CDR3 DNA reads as TGTGCCAGCAGCCCGAGACTAGCGGGGTTCTCCTACGAGCAGTACTTC. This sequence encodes CASSPRLAGFSYEQYF.

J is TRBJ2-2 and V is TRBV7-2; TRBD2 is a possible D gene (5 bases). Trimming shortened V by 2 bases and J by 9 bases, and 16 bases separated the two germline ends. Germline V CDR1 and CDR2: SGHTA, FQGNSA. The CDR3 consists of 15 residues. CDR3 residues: CASSLLVSEGRELFF. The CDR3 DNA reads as TGTGCCAGCAGCTTATTGGTTAGCGAGGGAAGGGAGCTGTTTTTT. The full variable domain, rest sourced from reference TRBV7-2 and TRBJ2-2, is GAGVSQSPSNKVTEKGKDVELRCDPISGHTALYWYRQSLGQGLEFLIYFQGNSAPDKSGLPSDRFSAERTGGSVSTLTIQRTQQEDSAVYLCASSLLVSEGRELFFGEGSRLTVL.

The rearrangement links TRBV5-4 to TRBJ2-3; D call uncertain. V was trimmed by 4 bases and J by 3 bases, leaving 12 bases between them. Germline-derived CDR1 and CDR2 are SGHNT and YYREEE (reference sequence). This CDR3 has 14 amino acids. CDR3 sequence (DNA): TGTGCCAGCAGCCCGAGGACGGGTACAGATACGCAGTATTTT. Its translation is CASSPRTGTDTQYF.